This T cell receptor beta chain is drawn from a study of cytomegalovirus exposure and HLA in healthy donors. Study overall: When over 300 donors were genotyped, roughly 82% of them were found to fall in the Caucasian-associated ancestry cluster.

All donors participated as healthy donors of bone marrow. With regard to this clone: No antigen is known for it.

The CDR3 length is 16 residues. PCR amplification relied on 60 Vbeta primers (plus 13 Jbeta primers). In the authors' methods: Unique TCR beta chains totaled roughly 81 million in a later count, with approximately 11 million of them shared. This table comes from immunoSEQ multiplex PCR, and its TCRdb copy is limited to in-frame clones, with some not included. Clone size and V and J calls were adopted from that table, with D and trimming inferred from the DNA. The sample has 300,000 or so clones; approximately 84% are singletons. Study-wide results and limits: Presence/absence analyses assumed roughly uniform sequencing depth across donors, which may not hold.

The sequence derives from a woman aged 40 to 50 in good health and CMV-seropositive. The chain couples TRBV21-1 to TRBJ2-5; the table's D gene call, TRBD1, was not cross checked with the DNA. TRBV21-1 is a known pseudogene. The specimen was PBMCs. The CDR3 loop is CASSKWTGEGVKGQYF. The DNA for the CDR3 is TGTGCCAGCAGCAAATGGACAGGGGAGGGTGTGAAGGGCCAGTACTTC.